A single sample gave rise to the 14 T cell receptor beta chains below, sequenced in a study of T cell changes during pregnancy in multiple sclerosis. Sequenced by immunoSEQ multiplex PCR; TCRdb stores in-frame clones only, minus some. This sample carries 75,000 to 80,000 clones, over 75% of them seen once, and the ten largest clones take 1.5% to 2%. The sample here was peripheral blood, taken before pregnancy. The source of these receptors is a female donor with multiple sclerosis, enrolled in a pregnancy study.

The V gene is TRBV4-2, the J gene TRBJ1-1, with unresolved D. The CDR3 is 15 residues long. V shed 1 base and J shed 0 bases, with 9 bases lying between them. CDR1 and CDR2 from the germline V gene are LGHNA and YNFKEQ. CDR3 residues: CASSQAGGLNTEAFF. The CDR3 nucleotides are TGTGCCAGCAGCCAAGCCGGAGGGCTGAACACTGAAGCTTTCTTT.

This clone was seen once. The chain carries TRBV19 and TRBJ1-6, with 8 bases lining up with TRBD1. With V trimmed by 6 bases and J by 7 bases, 11 bases remained unmatched. Germline V gene lookup returns CDR1 LNHDA and CDR2 SQIVND (reference sequence). CDR3 length equals 16 residues. The CDR3 reads CASSLARGLSNSPLHF. CDR3 nucleotides: TGTGCCAGTAGCCTTGCCAGGGGGCTGAGCAATTCACCCCTCCACTTT.

V and J are TRBV5-6 and TRBJ2-7; 9 bases fit TRBD2. From germline, CDR1 is SGHDT and CDR2 YYEEEE. This CDR3 has 16 residues. V shed 0 bases, J shed 0 bases, and the junction held 4 bases outside the gene matches. CDR3 in amino acids: CASSLASGDLSYEQYF. The CDR3 region has the DNA TGTGCCAGCAGCTTGGCTAGCGGGGACCTCTCCTACGAGCAGTACTTC.

V and J are TRBV9 and TRBJ2-3; 9 positions agree with TRBD2. V shed 5 bases, J shed 5 bases, and the junction held 24 bases outside the gene matches. This CDR3 is built from 20 residues. Germline V gene lookup returns CDR1 SGDLS and CDR2 YYNGEE. The CDR3 DNA sequence: TGTGCCAGCAGTGCCCCCCGGTGGGTAGCGGGGGTACCCCGGGAAGATACGCAGTATTTT. As protein: CASSAPRWVAGVPREDTQYF.

This chain joins TRBV28 and TRBJ2-1; a weak D match, TRBD1 (6 bases). Trimming stripped 5 bases from V and 0 bases from J, with 17 bases between. The CDR3 is 17 residues long. Germline-derived CDR1 and CDR2 are MDHEN and SYDVKM. In nucleotides, the CDR3 is TGTGCCAGCAGTCTAGCTCCGGGCAGGGGCTCCTACAATGAGCAGTTCTTC. Translated, it gives CASSLAPGRGSYNEQFF.

The rearrangement joins TRBV2 to TRBJ1-6, with D possibly matching TRBD1 (5 bases). CDR1 and CDR2 (germline): SNHLY, FYNNEI. V was clipped by 4 bases and J by 14 bases, with 21 bases between them. The CDR3 is 15 amino acids. CDR3 loop: CASSGQGGPQGTLHF. The CDR3, as DNA: TGTGCCAGCAGTGGGCAGGGAGGTCCCCAGGGCACCCTCCACTTT.

This chain links TRBV2 with TRBJ2-1; tentatively, D is TRBD2 (5 bases). The length of the CDR3 is 14 residues. V was clipped by 8 bases and J by 3 bases, with 14 bases between them. The V gene's germline CDR1 is SNHLY and CDR2 FYNNEI. The CDR3 nucleotides read TGTGCCAGCGGGGTAATCCGGGACTACAATGAGCAGTTCTTC. It is translated as CASGVIRDYNEQFF.

This chain links TRBV29-1 with TRBJ1-2; a weak D match, TRBD1 (6 bases). Trimming removed 4 bases at V and 7 bases at J, with 10 bases between. The CDR3 length is 11 residues. Germline V lookup: CDR1 SQVTM, CDR2 ANQGSEA. CDR3 nucleotides: TGCAGCGTTGGAGGGGGATCTGGCTACACCTTC. Translating it yields CSVGGGSGYTF.

This clone has a single count. The genes are TRBV11-3 and TRBJ2-1; tentatively, D is TRBD2 (7 bases). Germline CDR1 SGHNT, CDR2 YENEEA. V dropped 4 bases and J dropped 2 bases, with 9 bases sitting between them. The CDR3 consists of 14 residues. The CDR3 loop is CASSYGGPYNEQFF. The CDR3 nucleotides are TGTGCCAGCAGCTACGGGGGGCCCTACAATGAGCAGTTCTTC.

The rearrangement joins TRBV20-1 to TRBJ1-1; D gene unclear. CDR3 length: 11 residues. Germline CDR1 and CDR2: DFQATT and SNEGSKA (reference sequence). Trimming stripped 6 bases from V and 2 bases from J, with 7 bases between. The CDR3 coding sequence is TGCAGTGCACTTCTTAACACTGAAGCTTTCTTT. Protein sequence: CSALLNTEAFF.

This chain uses TRBV4-3 with TRBJ2-3; D is possibly TRBD2 (5 bases). V lost 4 bases and J 3 bases, leaving 26 bases between the germline ends. Germline CDR1 and CDR2: LGHNA and YSLEER. The CDR3 consists of 19 residues. CDR3 DNA sequence: TGCGCCAGCAGCCGAGCCGGAGGAAGTGGAGAGGTCCCTACAGATACGCAGTATTTT. It encodes CASSRAGGSGEVPTDTQYF.

V usage is TRBV6-5 and J usage is TRBJ1-2; no definite D call. Germline V gene sequence: CDR1 MNHEY, CDR2 SVGAGI. This CDR3 region has 13 residues. Trimming shortened V by 0 bases and J by 6 bases, and 8 bases separated the two germline ends. CDR3 loop: CASSYSGGHGYTF. CDR3 coding DNA: TGTGCCAGCAGTTACTCAGGAGGCCATGGCTACACCTTC.

The chain links TRBV7-9 to TRBJ2-1; 10 bases are a match to TRBD2. The V gene end was trimmed by 6 bases and the J gene end by 5 bases; junction bases not matched to a gene: 7. CDR1 is SEHNR and CDR2 is FQNEAQ in the germline V gene (reference sequence). This CDR3 has 15 residues. This CDR3 reads CASSQRGGINNEQFF. The CDR3 coding sequence is TGTGCCAGCAGTCAGCGGGGGGGTATCAACAATGAGCAGTTCTTC.

The chain is built from TRBV5-6 and TRBJ1-2; weak D call: TRBD1 (5 bases). This CDR3 has 14 amino acids. Germline V gene lookup returns CDR1 SGHDT and CDR2 YYEEEE. V lost 1 base, J lost 5 bases, and 12 bases lay in between. The DNA of the CDR3 is TGTGCCAGCAGCTTGAACAGGCGAGAGTATGGCTACACCTTC. It yields the protein CASSLNRREYGYTF.